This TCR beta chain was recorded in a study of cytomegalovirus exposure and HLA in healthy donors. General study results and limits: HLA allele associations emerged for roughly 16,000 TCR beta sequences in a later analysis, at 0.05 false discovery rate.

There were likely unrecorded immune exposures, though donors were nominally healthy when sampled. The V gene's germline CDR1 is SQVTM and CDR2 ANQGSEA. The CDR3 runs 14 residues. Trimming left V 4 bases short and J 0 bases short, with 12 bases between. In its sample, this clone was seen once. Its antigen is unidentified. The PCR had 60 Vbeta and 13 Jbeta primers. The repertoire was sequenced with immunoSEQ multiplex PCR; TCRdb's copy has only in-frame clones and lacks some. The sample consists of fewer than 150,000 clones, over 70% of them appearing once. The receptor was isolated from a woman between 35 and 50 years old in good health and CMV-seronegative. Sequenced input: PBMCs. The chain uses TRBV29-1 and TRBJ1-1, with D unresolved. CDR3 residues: CSVGGTSLNTEAFF. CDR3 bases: TGCAGCGTTGGTGGCACCTCCTTGAACACTGAAGCTTTCTTT.